This T cell receptor (beta chain) appears in the sequencing data of a study of blood T cells in healthy people across ages. A J-beta primer mix and a sample-barcoded 5' primer were used in a second PCR of roughly 7 to 12 cycles. Per-sample output comprised a minimum of 3 million paired-end reads containing CDR3. MiXCR, applied by TCRdb to the 5' RACE reads, yields one record per CDR3 protein. The sample lists roughly 800,000 distinct CDR3 sequences; under 40% were seen once. Each sample provided at least 6 micrograms of extracted total RNA. This clonotype was detected a few times. The CDR3 is made up of 15 amino acids. Germline loops: CDR1 SGHTA, CDR2 FQGNSA. V shed 2 bases, J shed 2 bases, and the junction held 6 bases outside the gene matches.

This receptor was obtained from a man between 18 and 35 years old in good health. What was sequenced was blood. The chain uses TRBV7-2 and TRBJ2-7; TRBD1 matches 7 bases. The CDR3 here is CASSLTGTDPYEQYF. DNA for the CDR3: TGTGCCAGCAGCTTAACCGGGACAGATCCCTACGAGCAGTACTTC.